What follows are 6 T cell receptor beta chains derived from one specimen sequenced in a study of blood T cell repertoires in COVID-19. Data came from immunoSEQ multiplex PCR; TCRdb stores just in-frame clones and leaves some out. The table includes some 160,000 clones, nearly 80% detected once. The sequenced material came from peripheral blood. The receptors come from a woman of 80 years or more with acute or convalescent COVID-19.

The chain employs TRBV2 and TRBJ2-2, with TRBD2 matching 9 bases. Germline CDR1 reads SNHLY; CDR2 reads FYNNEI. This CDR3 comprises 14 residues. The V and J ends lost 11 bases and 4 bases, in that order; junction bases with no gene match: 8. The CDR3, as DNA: TGTGCCCGCGGGGGGGGAGGGCCCACCGGGGAGCTGTTTTTT. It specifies CARGGGGPTGELFF.

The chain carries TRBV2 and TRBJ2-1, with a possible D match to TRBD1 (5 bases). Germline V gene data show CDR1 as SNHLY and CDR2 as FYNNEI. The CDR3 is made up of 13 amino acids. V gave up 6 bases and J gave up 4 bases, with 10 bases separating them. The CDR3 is CASRVDSYNEQFF. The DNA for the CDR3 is TGTGCCAGCAGGGTAGACAGTTACAATGAGCAGTTCTTC.

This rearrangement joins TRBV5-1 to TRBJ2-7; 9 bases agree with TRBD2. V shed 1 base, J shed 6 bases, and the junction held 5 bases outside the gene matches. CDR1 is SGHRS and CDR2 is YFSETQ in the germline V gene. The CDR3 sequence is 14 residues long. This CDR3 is CASSLSAGGIEQYF. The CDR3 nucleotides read TGCGCCAGCAGCTTGTCGGCGGGGGGGATCGAGCAGTACTTC.

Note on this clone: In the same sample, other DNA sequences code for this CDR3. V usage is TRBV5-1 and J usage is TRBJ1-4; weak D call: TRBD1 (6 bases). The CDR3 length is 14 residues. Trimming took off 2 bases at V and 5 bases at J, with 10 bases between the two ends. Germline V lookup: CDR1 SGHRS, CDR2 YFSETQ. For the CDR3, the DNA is TGCGCCAGCAGCTTAGGACAGCGAAATGAAAAACTGTTTTTT. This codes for CASSLGQRNEKLFF.

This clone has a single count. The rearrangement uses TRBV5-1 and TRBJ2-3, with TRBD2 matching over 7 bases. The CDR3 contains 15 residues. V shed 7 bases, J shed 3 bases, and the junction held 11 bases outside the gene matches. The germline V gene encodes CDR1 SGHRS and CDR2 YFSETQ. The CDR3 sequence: CASGAGSGVTDTQYF. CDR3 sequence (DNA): TGCGCCAGCGGAGCGGGGAGCGGGGTAACAGATACGCAGTATTTT.

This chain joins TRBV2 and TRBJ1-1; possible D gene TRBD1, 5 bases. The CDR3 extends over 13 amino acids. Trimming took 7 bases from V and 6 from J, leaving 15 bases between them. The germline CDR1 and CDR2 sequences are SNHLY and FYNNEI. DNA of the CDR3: TGTGCCAGCATGTGGGCGGGGGAGGCTGAAGCTTTCTTT. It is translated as CASMWAGEAEAFF. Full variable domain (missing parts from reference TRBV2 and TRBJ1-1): EPEVTQTPSHQVTQMGQEVILRCVPISNHLYFYWYRQILGQKVEFLVSFYNNEISEKSEIFDDQFSVERPDGSNFTLKIRSTKLEDSAMYFCASMWAGEAEAFFGQGTRLTVV.